This T cell receptor (beta chain) was documented in a study of naive and memory T cell subsets. Study results and limitations: Especially in CD8 cells, naive repertoires contained a few larger clonotypes, possibly CD45RA-re-expressing memory cells.

The beta constant-region primer was an equimolar mix of two oligonucleotides covering TRBC1 and TRBC2. Four rounds of PCR amplified the ligated cDNA using nested alpha and beta constant-region primers plus SP2. A single record per CDR3 protein comes from TCRdb applying MiXCR to the UMI-ligation and nested PCR reads. Of roughly 97,000 distinct CDR3 sequences listed, about 14% are singletons. Cells stained for CD3, CD4, CD8, CD45RA, CD27 and viability were sorted into four CD45RA/CD27 subsets. Germline assignment: CDR1 LNHDA and CDR2 SQIVND (reference sequence). V shed 7 bases and J shed 5 bases, with 26 bases lying between them. This CDR3 comprises 17 residues. Notes on this clonotype: Its antigen is not known.

The receptor comes from a human donor in good health. The sample comprised naive CD8+ T cells from blood. The chain employs TRBV19 and TRBJ1-1; D is possibly TRBD1 (5 bases). The CDR3 sequence: CASTSRPSETKGTEAFF. CDR3 DNA sequence: TGTGCCAGTACCTCCAGACCCTCCGAAACTAAGGGGACTGAAGCTTTCTTT.